This T cell receptor beta chain was identified during a study of blood T cell repertoires in COVID-19. V lost 6 bases and J lost 7, with 9 bases in between. This CDR3 spans 11 amino acids. Per the germline V gene, CDR1 is MDHEN and CDR2 is SYDVKM. This table comes from immunoSEQ multiplex PCR, and its TCRdb copy is limited to in-frame clones, with some not included. The sample holds about 64,000 clones, roughly 70% seen once. The genes are TRBV28 and TRBJ1-1; D uncertain. Input material: PBMCs or T cells enriched from blood (not recorded which). The source is a woman aged 60-70 years who had been exposed to COVID-19. This chain's CDR3 is CASSRRSEAFF. CDR3 coding DNA: TGTGCCAGCAGCCGTAGGAGTGAAGCTTTCTTT.